These T cell receptor beta chains were read from a single sample in a study of identical twins. TCRdb reprocessed the 5' RACE reads via MiXCR and lists one record per CDR3 protein. The repertoire holds roughly 240,000 distinct CDR3 sequences, with about 7% as singletons. This sample was also put to use in a study of yellow fever vaccine responses in identical twins.

The sequencing input was memory (CD45RO+) T cells sorted from blood. The receptors shown here come from a woman aged 18-29 years in good health. Both conserved end residues are part of each CDR3. The order of the fields is V gene, D gene, clone size, J gene, CDR3 DNA, CDR3 protein. A D gene is named only where the DNA matches it firmly. Rows may omit the clone size; those that give it use once, few, many or a size class.

TRBV7-8	-	few	TRBJ2-7	TGTGCCAGCAGCTTACAGGGACGGTCCTACGAGCAGTACTTC	CASSLQGRSYEQYF
TRBV5-1	TRBD1	-	TRBJ2-5	TGCGCCAGCAGCACCTGGACAGGGGCAGAGACCCAGTACTTC	CASSTWTGAETQYF
TRBV12-3/TRBV12-4	TRBD2	-	TRBJ2-3	TGTGCCAGCAGTTTTGACGGGGGGGGAGATACGCAGTATTTT	CASSFDGGGDTQYF
TRBV7-8	-	many	TRBJ2-3	TGTGCCAGCAGCTTAGGTTCCGGGATCCAGAGGTATAGCACAGATACGCAGTATTTT	CASSLGSGIQRYSTDTQYF
TRBV7-8	TRBD2	-	TRBJ2-7	TGTGCCAGCAGCGCGTTAGCGGGAGTAATTTTATATTCCTCCTACGAGCAGTACTTC	CASSALAGVILYSSYEQYF
TRBV7-2	TRBD1	many	TRBJ1-1	TGTGCCAGCAGCTCGACAGGGGTCAGCACTGAAGCTTTCTTT	CASSSTGVSTEAFF
TRBV28	-	few	TRBJ1-4	TGTGCCAGCAGTTTCCTCTCCGCTAGATTCACTAATGAAAAACTGTTTTTT	CASSFLSARFTNEKLFF
TRBV12-3/TRBV12-4	-	-	TRBJ2-1	TGTGCCAGCAGTTCTGTGATTTGGGGGGCGAAGGATGAGCAGTTCTTC	CASSSVIWGAKDEQFF
TRBV9	-	few	TRBJ1-1	TGTGCCAGCAGCGCAACAGGGTCCCCGAACACTGAAGCTTTCTTT	CASSATGSPNTEAFF
TRBV15	-	many	TRBJ1-1	TGTGCCACCAGCAGAGGGTCCCAAATGAACACTGAAGCTTTCTTT	CATSRGSQMNTEAFF